Presented here are 21 T cell receptor beta chains from one specimen sequenced in a study of T cell responses to AZD1222 COVID-19 vaccine. Sequencing used immunoSEQ multiplex PCR; TCRdb keeps in-frame clones, though not all of them. The table lists fewer than 85,000 clones, more than 90% of them singletons. This specimen was peripheral blood, taken on day 0 of AZD1222 vaccination. Receptors were obtained from an adult in good health.

In this sample, this clone turned up once. V gene TRBV6-5 combines with J gene TRBJ1-1; D is unclear. The CDR3 runs to 15 residues. Germline V gene sequence: CDR1 MNHEY, CDR2 SVGAGI. V shed 7 bases and J shed 10 bases, with 25 bases lying between them. The CDR3 DNA sequence: TGTGCCAGCACCTCCCGGGGTAGCGAGCATTCTGCAGCTTTCTTT. Protein: CASTSRGSEHSAAFF.

V and J are TRBV7-9 and TRBJ2-7, with a possible D match to TRBD1 (5 bases). V lost 5 bases and J 6 bases, leaving 11 bases between the germline ends. Germline V gives CDR1 SEHNR, CDR2 FQNEAQ (reference sequence). The length of the CDR3 is 12 residues. The CDR3 DNA reads TGTGCCAGCAGCCTTCAGGGAAGCGAGCAGTACTTC. Translated, it gives CASSLQGSEQYF.

The chain combines TRBV11-3 with TRBJ2-2; D is unclear. The CDR3 extends over 13 amino acids. The ends were cut back, 3 bases at V and 8 bases at J, with 10 bases in the middle. CDR1 and CDR2 from the germline V gene are SGHNT and YENEEA. In DNA, the CDR3 is TGTGCCAGCAGCTTGGGCAGGCAAGGGGAGCTGTTTTTT. This codes for CASSLGRQGELFF. The variable domain in full, completed from reference TRBV11-3 and TRBJ2-2, reads EAGVVQSPRYKIIEKKQPVAFWCNPISGHNTLYWYLQNLGQGPELLIRYENEEAVDDSQLPKDRFSAERLKGVDSTLKIQPAELGDSAVYLCASSLGRQGELFFGEGSRLTVL.

The rearrangement links TRBV11-2 to TRBJ2-1, with 9 positions matching TRBD1. The CDR3 is 14 residues long. In germline, CDR1 is SGHAT, CDR2 FQNNGV. With 4 bases clipped from V and 7 bases from J, the junction kept 5 bases outside the gene matches. The DNA for the CDR3 is TGTGCCAGCAGCTCCGGGACAGGGAGAAATGAGCAGTTCTTC. This gives the protein CASSSGTGRNEQFF.

V and J are TRBV7-9 and TRBJ1-3; maybe TRBD1 (5 bases). Deletions cut 5 bases from V and 7 bases from J, with 12 bases between. Germline V gene data show CDR1 as SEHNR and CDR2 as FQNEAQ (reference sequence). The CDR3 is 13 residues long. CDR3 residues: CASSARGGNTIYF. The CDR3 coding sequence is TGTGCCAGCAGCGCCCGCGGGGGGAACACCATATATTTT.

Here the CDR3 DNA reads TGTGCCAGCAGCTCTAGTAGGGGGGCCCTCGCTTATGAGCAGTTCTTC. Translating it yields CASSSSRGALAYEQFF. V and J are TRBV11-3 and TRBJ2-1; D may be TRBD1 or TRBD2 (6 bases each). The germline V and J ends were trimmed by 4 bases and 8 bases, with 21 bases remaining between them. CDR1 SGHNT and CDR2 YENEEA come from the germline V gene. This CDR3 contains 16 residues.

The chain carries TRBV2 and TRBJ2-5; the match to TRBD2 covers 13 bases. The V gene's germline CDR1 is SNHLY and CDR2 FYNNEI. The CDR3 extends over 14 amino acids. Trimming cost V 8 bases and J 4 bases; bases outside gene matches: 4. The CDR3 nucleotides read TGTGCCAGCCTAGGACTAGCGGGAGTAGAGACCCAGTACTTC. This codes for CASLGLAGVETQYF. The full variable domain, in which reference TRBV2 and TRBJ2-5 provide the parts outside the CDR3, is EPEVTQTPSHQVTQMGQEVILRCVPISNHLYFYWYRQILGQKVEFLVSFYNNEISEKSEIFDDQFSVERPDGSNFTLKIRSTKLEDSAMYFCASLGLAGVETQYFGPGTRLLVL.

V and J are TRBV6-4 and TRBJ2-1; 11 nucleotides agree with TRBD2. V lost 5 bases to trimming and J lost 6 bases; unmatched junction nucleotides: 6. CDR1 and CDR2 (germline): MRHNA, SNTAGT. This CDR3 is 15 amino acids long. CDR3 bases: TGTGCCAGCAGTCAACTAGCGGGGGCTAGCAATGAGCAGTTCTTC. Its protein product is CASSQLAGASNEQFF.

This chain links TRBV5-1 with TRBJ2-7; D is undetermined. Trimming took 0 bases from V and 2 from J, leaving 9 bases between them. This CDR3 is built from 14 residues. Germline V gene lookup returns CDR1 SGHRS and CDR2 YFSETQ. CDR3 sequence (DNA): TGCGCCAGCAGCTTGGCTCCAGGCACCTACGAGCAGTACTTC. Amino acids: CASSLAPGTYEQYF.

The genes are TRBV28 and TRBJ1-2; no firm D call. V was clipped by 5 bases and J by 8 bases, with 15 bases between them. The V gene's germline CDR1 is MDHEN and CDR2 SYDVKM. This CDR3 has 13 residues. The CDR3 nucleotides read TGTGCCAGCAGTCTAGAGGACTTTTGGGGCTACACCTTC. This sequence encodes CASSLEDFWGYTF.

The chain couples TRBV5-6 to TRBJ2-7; D is perhaps TRBD2 (7 bases). The CDR3 totals 15 residues. V was trimmed by 2 bases and J by 3 bases, leaving 15 bases between them. The V gene's germline CDR1 is SGHDT and CDR2 YYEEEE. The CDR3 coding sequence is TGTGCCAGCAGCTTTGGGGGGGCGAGAATCTACGAGCAGTACTTC. It encodes CASSFGGARIYEQYF.

This clone appeared once. This chain connects TRBV12-3 or TRBV12-4 to TRBJ1-5; 8 positions match TRBD1. Unmatched junction bases numbered 12, after V lost 10 bases and J lost 10 bases. The CDR3 totals 13 residues. The CDR3 nucleotides read TGTGCCATCGCCGGGACAGGCGGAGGCCCCCAGCATTTT. It is translated as CAIAGTGGGPQHF.

The chain uses TRBV9 and TRBJ1-2; tentative D call: TRBD1 (5 bases). The CDR3 totals 18 residues. The germline V gene encodes CDR1 SGDLS and CDR2 YYNGEE. The ends were cut back, 0 bases at V and 5 bases at J, with 23 bases in the middle. This CDR3 is CASSVAPAGSFGGYGYTF. In DNA form, the CDR3 reads TGTGCCAGCAGCGTAGCTCCGGCAGGGAGTTTTGGGGGGTATGGCTACACCTTC.

This chain connects TRBV21-1 to TRBJ2-7; the table's D call, TRBD2, was not checked against the DNA. TRBV21-1 is a listed pseudogene. The CDR3 has 18 residues. This CDR3 is CASSKPLGCREGSYEQYF. For the CDR3, the DNA is TGTGCCAGCAGCAAACCACTGGGATGCCGGGAGGGCTCCTACGAGCAGTACTTC.

In this sample, this clone turned up a few times. The chain recombines TRBV4-3 with TRBJ2-7; 7 bases are a match to TRBD1. The CDR3 spans 16 residues. The trim removed 2 bases at V and 0 bases at J, leaving 7 bases unmatched. Germline CDR1 and CDR2: LGHNA and YSLEER. Here the CDR3 reads CASSQQTGEVSYEQYF. The DNA for the CDR3 is TGCGCCAGCAGCCAACAAACAGGGGAAGTCTCCTACGAGCAGTACTTC.

The V and J genes are TRBV6-2 or TRBV6-3 and TRBJ2-5; 10 positions match TRBD2. The CDR3 is made up of 15 amino acids. CDR1 is MNHEY and CDR2 is SVGEGT in the germline V gene. After removal of 2 bases from V and 5 bases from J, the junction contained 5 bases not matched to a gene. The DNA for the CDR3 is TGTGCCAGCAGTTACGAGGCACTAGCGGGGGAGACCCAGTACTTC. This sequence encodes CASSYEALAGETQYF.

V and J are TRBV19 and TRBJ2-7; 8 bases agree with TRBD1. Per germline, CDR1 LNHDA and CDR2 SQIVND (reference sequence). V lost 5 bases and J lost 4; bases outside the gene matches: 7. The length of the CDR3 is 14 residues. The CDR3, as DNA: TGTGCCAGTAGTTTGACAGGGGTAGTATACGAGCAGTACTTC. Encoded protein: CASSLTGVVYEQYF.

The chain combines TRBV24-1 with TRBJ2-6; D unclear. Germline V lookup: CDR1 KGHDR, CDR2 SFDVKD. Trimming pared 4 bases from V and 0 bases from J, leaving 6 bases between. This CDR3 is built from 15 residues. The CDR3, as DNA: TGTGCCACCAGTGACCGAGACTCTGGGGCCAACGTCCTGACTTTC. Translation: CATSDRDSGANVLTF.

The chain links TRBV28 to TRBJ1-5; D possibly corresponds to TRBD1 (6 bases). Trimming stripped 10 bases from V and 0 bases from J, with 13 bases between. Looked up from germline, CDR1 is MDHEN and CDR2 is SYDVKM. CDR3 size: 14 residues. CDR3 coding DNA: TGTGCCAACTGTAGGGGGGGTAGCAATCAGCCCCAGCATTTT. Its translation is CANCRGGSNQPQHF.

The rearrangement joins TRBV11-3 to TRBJ1-1, with 8 nucleotides matching TRBD1. This CDR3 is 15 amino acids long. CDR1 SGHNT and CDR2 YENEEA come from the germline V gene. The junction had 13 bases not matched to a gene; V was cut back by 9 bases and J by 4 bases. The CDR3: CASLGQGGLGTEAFF. Written as DNA, the CDR3 is TGTGCCAGTCTTGGACAGGGCGGGTTGGGCACTGAAGCTTTCTTT.

This clone has more than one count but fewer than ten. The chain employs TRBV6-6 and TRBJ1-2, with D perhaps matching TRBD1 (6 bases). V was pared by 6 bases and J by 8 bases, with 19 bases between. CDR3 length: 14 residues. The germline V gene has CDR1 MNHNY and CDR2 SVGAGI (reference sequence). The CDR3: CASRQGGAGGGYTF. CDR3 nucleotide sequence: TGTGCCAGCAGACAGGGCGGTGCAGGAGGGGGCTACACCTTC.